These 10 T cell receptor beta chains were sequenced from one sample in a study of blood T cell repertoires in COVID-19. The protocol was immunoSEQ multiplex PCR, while the TCRdb copy is restricted to in-frame clones and leaves out a portion. The table has roughly 300,000 clones, roughly 90% seen once. Specimen: PBMCs or T cells enriched from blood (not recorded which). The receptors here all came from a woman aged 30 to 39 who had recovered from COVID-19.

V usage is TRBV19 and J usage is TRBJ2-2, with unresolved D. The CDR3 runs to 12 residues. Per germline, CDR1 LNHDA and CDR2 SQIVND (reference sequence). The V end was cut by 4 bases, the J end by 3 bases, with 3 bases between. The CDR3 DNA reads TGTGCCAGTAGTACTTACACCGGGGAGCTGTTTTTT. Encoded protein: CASSTYTGELFF.

The table lists this clone with a count of one. At one end the junction does not follow the germline gene, possibly because of a read error. The chain is built from TRBV6-5 and TRBJ2-1; the match to TRBD2 covers 10 bases. The germline V gene has CDR1 MNHEY and CDR2 SVGAGI. The CDR3 spans 14 residues. CDR3 amino acids: CASSYSLAGEPGVF. DNA for the CDR3: TGTGCCAGCAGTTACTCTCTAGCGGGAGAACCAGGGGTCTTC.

The CDR3 DNA sequence: TGTGCCAGCAGCCTTGGCTACCGGGGATCCTACGAGCAGTACTTC. It encodes CASSLGYRGSYEQYF. The chain combines TRBV7-9 with TRBJ2-7; tentative D call: TRBD2 (5 bases). The CDR3 is 15 amino acids. Germline lookup yields CDR1 SEHNR and CDR2 FQNEAQ (reference sequence). V was trimmed by 5 bases and J by 1 base, leaving 15 bases between them. Using reference TRBV7-9 and TRBJ2-7 for the parts outside the CDR3, the full variable domain is DTGVSQNPRHKITKRGQNVTFRCDPISEHNRLYWYRQTLGQGPEFLTYFQNEAQLEKSRLLSDRFSAERPKGSFSTLEIQRTEQGDSAMYLCASSLGYRGSYEQYFGPGTRLTVT.

The rearrangement joins TRBV5-4 to TRBJ2-2; no clear D gene. Germline values: CDR1 SGHNT, CDR2 YYREEE (reference sequence). Trimming cost V 2 bases and J 4 bases, with 6 bases left between them. The CDR3 runs 13 residues. The CDR3 loop is CASSLTGTGELFF. In nucleotides, the CDR3 is TGTGCCAGCAGCTTAACTGGCACCGGGGAGCTGTTTTTT.

The rearrangement uses TRBV7-8 and TRBJ2-3; unclear D gene. Trimming removed 5 bases from V and 4 bases from J, with 7 bases in between. CDR3 length: 12 amino acids. Germline CDR1 reads SGHVS; CDR2 reads FQNEAQ. Written as DNA, the CDR3 is TGTGCCAGCAGCCCCCGGGCAGATACGCAGTATTTT. It encodes CASSPRADTQYF.

This chain uses TRBV4-1 with TRBJ2-5; TRBD2 might be the D (6 bases). The CDR3 consists of 14 residues. Trimming removed 2 bases from V and 4 bases from J, with 11 bases in between. The germline CDR1 and CDR2 sequences are MGHRA and YSYEKL. In nucleotides, the CDR3 is TGCGCCAGCAGCCAACAAACTAGCAGAGAGACCCAGTACTTC. Translated, it gives CASSQQTSRETQYF.

To note about this clone: Other DNA sequences in the sample encode the same CDR3. The chain employs TRBV28 and TRBJ1-1; D is unresolved. Between the trimmed V and J ends, which lost 4 bases and 5 bases, there was a span of 11 bases. The CDR3 extends over 13 amino acids. Germline CDR1 reads MDHEN; CDR2 reads SYDVKM. Written as DNA, the CDR3 is TGTGCCAGCAGTTCCCCCGGCGGTACTGAAGCTTTCTTT. This translates into CASSSPGGTEAFF.

This clone appeared a single time. V gene TRBV10-3 combines with J gene TRBJ2-2, with TRBD1 matching over 8 bases. CDR3 length equals 15 residues. Germline loops: CDR1 ENHRY, CDR2 SYGVKD. The V gene end was trimmed by 6 bases and the J gene end by 2 bases; junction bases not matched to a gene: 5. Written as DNA, the CDR3 is TGTGCCATCAGGGAGGACAGGGAAAACACCGGGGAGCTGTTTTTT. Translated, it gives CAIREDRENTGELFF.

The CDR3 loop reads CASSQELSGQGYGYTF. The CDR3 nucleotides read TGTGCCAGCAGCCAAGAATTATCGGGCCAGGGCTATGGCTACACCTTC. The chain has TRBV4-2 and TRBJ1-2, with D possibly matching TRBD1 (5 bases). Germline loops: CDR1 LGHNA, CDR2 YNFKEQ. The CDR3 sequence is 16 residues long. V lost 0 bases and J lost 4, with 15 bases in between.

V and J are TRBV5-1 and TRBJ1-1; 7 bases line up with TRBD1. Per germline, CDR1 SGHRS and CDR2 YFSETQ. This CDR3 has 14 amino acids. The trim removed 1 base at V and 4 bases at J, leaving 4 bases unmatched. CDR3 bases: TGCGCCAGCAGCTTGATTCAGGGGGGCACTGAAGCTTTCTTT. This sequence encodes CASSLIQGGTEAFF.